A single sample gave rise to the 5 T cell receptor beta chains below, sequenced in a study of blood T cell repertoires in COVID-19. Assay: immunoSEQ multiplex PCR; the TCRdb copy retains only in-frame clones and omits some. The sample comprises some 180,000 clones, about 70% of which are singletons, and approximately 8.6% rests with the top ten. Sequenced material: peripheral blood. The receptor source for this set is a woman between 50 and 59 years old with active or convalescent COVID-19.

The rearrangement links TRBV30 to TRBJ1-5, with unresolved D. CDR1 and CDR2 (germline): GTSNPN, SVGIG (reference sequence). The CDR3 sequence is 13 residues long. V lost 0 bases, J lost 6 bases, and 9 bases lay in between. CDR3 loop: CAWSVGSGQPQHF. DNA for the CDR3: TGTGCCTGGAGTGTAGGGAGCGGTCAGCCCCAGCATTTT.

The chain joins TRBV5-1 to TRBJ2-5; D may be TRBD1 (5 bases). V lost 2 bases and J 1 base, leaving 9 bases between the germline ends. CDR1 is SGHRS and CDR2 is YFSETQ in the germline V gene. CDR3 size: 14 residues. The CDR3 region has the DNA TGCGCCAGCAGCTTCCTGCAGGGCCAAGAGACCCAGTACTTC. This translates into CASSFLQGQETQYF.

V is TRBV5-5 and J is TRBJ2-3; 9 positions match TRBD1. CDR3 size: 16 residues. V gave up 4 bases and J gave up 5 bases; unmatched junction bases: 11. Germline CDR1 reads SGHKS; CDR2 reads YYEKEE (reference sequence). The CDR3 is CASSPLPGQGLDTQYF. The DNA of the CDR3 is TGTGCCAGCAGCCCTCTTCCGGGACAGGGTTTAGATACGCAGTATTTT. Using reference TRBV5-5 and TRBJ2-3 for the parts outside the CDR3, the full variable domain is DAGVTQSPTHLIKTRGQQVTLRCSPISGHKSVSWYQQVLGQGPQFIFQYYEKEERGRGNFPDRFSARQFPNYSSELNVNALLLGDSALYLCASSPLPGQGLDTQYFGPGTRLTVL.

This clone was recorded once. This chain uses TRBV6-5 with TRBJ2-7; 7 bases fit TRBD1. Germline V gives CDR1 MNHEY, CDR2 SVGAGI. The length of the CDR3 is 13 residues. With 5 bases clipped from V and 3 bases from J, the junction kept 4 bases outside the gene matches. CDR3 loop: CASSQRQGYEQYF. In DNA, the CDR3 is TGTGCCAGCAGTCAGCGACAGGGCTACGAGCAGTACTTC.

Remarks on this clone: The sample contains more than one DNA sequence encoding this CDR3. The chain has TRBV30 and TRBJ1-5, with 7 bases matching TRBD1. Trimming removed 1 base from V and 4 bases from J; junction bases left unmatched: 1. There are 13 residues in the CDR3. Germline V gene lookup returns CDR1 GTSNPN and CDR2 SVGIG (reference sequence). As DNA, the CDR3 is TGTGCCTGGAGTGCAGGGGGGAATCAGCCCCAGCATTTT. It encodes CAWSAGGNQPQHF.